Following are 22 T cell receptor beta chains from one sample sequenced in a study of blood T cell repertoires in COVID-19. This table comes from immunoSEQ multiplex PCR, and its TCRdb copy is limited to in-frame clones, with some not included. The sample yields about 150,000 clones, about 92% seen once. The source material was peripheral blood. The receptors were gathered from a human donor in a cohort sampled during active COVID-19.

This clone showed up just once. This rearrangement joins TRBV7-6 to TRBJ2-3; D is unresolved. This CDR3 is 15 amino acids long. Germline CDR1 and CDR2: SGHVS and FNYEAQ. V dropped 1 base and J dropped 4 bases, with 12 bases sitting between them. The CDR3 nucleotides are TGTGCCAGCAGCTTAGTCGGGTCGTGGGCAGATACGCAGTATTTT. Protein product: CASSLVGSWADTQYF.

This clone was found once. J is TRBJ2-7 and V is TRBV6-5; D ambiguous. CDR3 length: 11 residues. The germline CDR1 and CDR2 sequences are MNHEY and SVGAGI. The V and J ends lost 6 bases and 5 bases respectively, with 8 bases between them. The CDR3 loop is CASRQFNEQYF. The CDR3 region has the DNA TGTGCCAGCAGACAGTTTAACGAGCAGTACTTC.

The chain combines TRBV6-1 with TRBJ1-5, with D uncertain. The CDR3 extends over 14 amino acids. V dropped 1 base and J dropped 10 bases, with 14 bases sitting between them. CDR1 and CDR2 from the germline V gene are MNHNS and SASEGT. The CDR3 nucleotides are TGTGCCAGCAGTGAAGAGAGCGATTCTATACCCCAGCATTTT. Amino acids: CASSEESDSIPQHF.

The chain recombines TRBV9 with TRBJ1-2; no clear D gene. This CDR3 is 15 amino acids long. Germline V lookup: CDR1 SGDLS, CDR2 YYNGEE. Trimming took 1 base from V and 0 from J, leaving 10 bases between them. CDR3 nucleotides: TGTGCCAGCAGCGTAATCCCAGGTTCTAACTATGGCTACACCTTC. Translating it yields CASSVIPGSNYGYTF.

This chain links TRBV4-1 with TRBJ2-2; 11 bases match TRBD2. Germline assignment: CDR1 MGHRA and CDR2 YSYEKL. The trim removed 0 bases at V and 3 bases at J, leaving 9 bases unmatched. This CDR3 spans 19 amino acids. CDR3 nucleotides: TGCGCCAGCAGCCAAGAGCTAGCGGGGGGTCCGAGGTACACCGGGGAGCTGTTTTTT. Residues: CASSQELAGGPRYTGELFF.

The chain recombines TRBV6-5 with TRBJ2-3; D is perhaps TRBD2 (6 bases). Trimming took 6 bases from V and 8 from J, leaving 15 bases between them. This CDR3 has 13 residues. Germline V CDR1 and CDR2: MNHEY, SVGAGI. CDR3 bases: TGTGCCAGCAGCCGGGACTTTCGTGGTACGCAGTATTTT. This gives the protein CASSRDFRGTQYF.

V is TRBV7-9 and J is TRBJ2-5; the D gene is possibly TRBD2 (6 bases). Per germline, CDR1 SEHNR and CDR2 FQNEAQ (reference sequence). The V gene lost 2 bases and the J gene lost 0 bases, with 13 bases spanning the gap. The CDR3 totals 16 residues. The CDR3, as DNA: TGTGCCAGCAGCTTACTGTTGGGGGGAGACCAAGAGACCCAGTACTTC. Its protein is CASSLLLGGDQETQYF. Using reference TRBV7-9 and TRBJ2-5 for the parts outside the CDR3, the full variable domain is DTGVSQNPRHKITKRGQNVTFRCDPISEHNRLYWYRQTLGQGPEFLTYFQNEAQLEKSRLLSDRFSAERPKGSFSTLEIQRTEQGDSAMYLCASSLLLGGDQETQYFGPGTRLLVL.

The CDR3 sequence: CATSSSGVRQETQYF. The CDR3 DNA follows: TGTGCCACCAGTTCTAGCGGGGTTAGGCAAGAGACCCAGTACTTC. The V gene is TRBV15, the J gene TRBJ2-5; 9 bases agree with TRBD2. The CDR3 extends over 15 amino acids. The V gene end was trimmed by 6 bases and the J gene end by 2 bases; junction bases not matched to a gene: 7. The germline CDR1 and CDR2 sequences are LNHNV and YYDKDF (reference sequence).

The V gene is TRBV6-5, the J gene TRBJ1-1; TRBD1 agrees at 8 bases. The V and J ends lost 1 base and 5 bases, in that order; junction bases with no gene match: 6. The germline V gene has CDR1 MNHEY and CDR2 SVGAGI. This CDR3 comprises 15 residues. In DNA, the CDR3 is TGTGCCAGCAGTTACTTATCAGGGGGCGGAACTGAAGCTTTCTTT. Its protein is CASSYLSGGGTEAFF.

With regard to this clone: This sample also contains other DNA sequences that code for the same CDR3. The J gene is TRBJ1-1, the V gene TRBV14; D gene ambiguous. V was clipped by 0 bases and J by 2 bases, with 4 bases between them. Germline CDR1 reads SGHDN; CDR2 reads FVKESK. The CDR3 is 13 residues long. CDR3 sequence (DNA): TGTGCCAGCAGCCAAGACAGAAACACTGAAGCTTTCTTT. This translates into CASSQDRNTEAFF.

The chain is built from TRBV4-2 and TRBJ1-5; D gene unclear. Trimming shortened V by 4 bases and J by 0 bases, and 13 bases separated the two germline ends. There are 16 residues in the CDR3. Germline V gene data show CDR1 as LGHNA and CDR2 as YNFKEQ. CDR3 in DNA: TGTGCCAGCAGCCCCGACACGTCCTATAGCAATCAGCCCCAGCATTTT. Its protein is CASSPDTSYSNQPQHF.

This rearrangement joins TRBV10-3 to TRBJ2-1, with 9 nucleotides matching TRBD2. CDR3 length: 15 residues. The germline CDR1 and CDR2 sequences are ENHRY and SYGVKD. With 3 bases clipped from V and 5 bases from J, the junction kept 5 bases outside the gene matches. The DNA of the CDR3 is TGTGCCATCAGTGACCAGCGGGGGGTGAACAATGAGCAGTTCTTC. Protein sequence: CAISDQRGVNNEQFF.

V usage is TRBV6-4 and J usage is TRBJ1-1, with 7 bases fitting TRBD1. V gave up 5 bases and J gave up 1 base; unmatched junction bases: 1. CDR1 is MRHNA and CDR2 is SNTAGT in the germline V gene. This CDR3 is 13 amino acids long. This chain's CDR3 is CASSWDRNTEAFF. The CDR3 region has the DNA TGTGCCAGCAGTTGGGACAGGAACACTGAAGCTTTCTTT.

The chain employs TRBV5-1 and TRBJ1-2; possibly TRBD1 for D (5 bases). Per germline, CDR1 SGHRS and CDR2 YFSETQ. CDR3 length equals 15 residues. Trimming took off 4 bases at V and 3 bases at J, with 16 bases between the two ends. DNA of the CDR3: TGCGCCAGCAGCCCCGGGGCGGGACTCGACTATGGCTACACCTTC. Residues: CASSPGAGLDYGYTF.

The V and J genes are TRBV25-1 and TRBJ1-2, with TRBD1 matching 7 bases. The CDR3 spans 14 residues. V gave up 10 bases and J gave up 7 bases; unmatched junction bases: 15. In germline, CDR1 is MGHDK, CDR2 SYGVNS. The CDR3 region is CATREQGFLTGYTF. The CDR3 region has the DNA TGTGCCACCAGGGAACAGGGGTTCCTTACTGGCTACACCTTC.

V is TRBV4-2 and J is TRBJ2-3; 7 nucleotides match TRBD1. Germline V lookup: CDR1 LGHNA, CDR2 YNFKEQ. V lost 0 bases to trimming and J lost 1 base; unmatched junction nucleotides: 4. CDR3 length equals 16 residues. The CDR3 DNA is TGTGCCAGCAGCCAAGATCCCGGGACAGGCACAGATACGCAGTATTTT. Its protein is CASSQDPGTGTDTQYF.

The chain links TRBV11-2 to TRBJ1-2, with TRBD1 matching over 8 bases. Germline V gene lookup returns CDR1 SGHAT and CDR2 FQNNGV. Trimming cost V 5 bases and J 3 bases; bases outside gene matches: 5. CDR3 size: 14 residues. CDR3 amino acids: CASSPGQGDYGYTF. In DNA form, the CDR3 reads TGTGCCAGCAGCCCAGGACAGGGTGACTATGGCTACACCTTC.

This rearrangement joins TRBV5-1 to TRBJ2-7; 7 nucleotides match TRBD2. The germline CDR1 and CDR2 sequences are SGHRS and YFSETQ. The J segment lost 4 bases and the V segment lost 3 bases, leaving 13 bases of the junction unmatched. The CDR3 runs to 16 residues. As DNA, the CDR3 is TGCGCCAGCAGCTCTGGAAGTTGGAGCGGGATTTACGAGCAGTACTTC. This encodes CASSSGSWSGIYEQYF. The whole variable domain, filled in from reference TRBV5-1 and TRBJ2-7, reads KAGVTQTPRYLIKTRGQQVTLSCSPISGHRSVSWYQQTPGQGLQFLFEYFSETQRNKGNFPGRFSGRQFSNSRSEMNVSTLELGDSALYLCASSSGSWSGIYEQYFGPGTRLTVT.

The chain couples TRBV5-1 to TRBJ2-2; 8 bases are shared with TRBD2. Trimming at V came to 0 bases and at J to 3 bases, leaving 7 bases not matched to a gene. Germline V lookup: CDR1 SGHRS, CDR2 YFSETQ. The CDR3 covers 17 residues. CDR3 DNA: TGCGCCAGCAGCTTGGACCCCGGGGGGGCCGACACCGGGGAGCTGTTTTTT. Protein product: CASSLDPGGADTGELFF.

J is TRBJ1-1 and V is TRBV6-5, with TRBD1 identical over 9 bases. Trimming at V came to 5 bases and at J to 5 bases, leaving 6 bases not matched to a gene. The CDR3 has 14 amino acids. The germline V gene encodes CDR1 MNHEY and CDR2 SVGAGI. The CDR3 nucleotides are TGTGCCAGCAGTATGGACAGGGGAGATACTGAAGCTTTCTTT. This codes for CASSMDRGDTEAFF.

A single count supports this clone. The chain recombines TRBV7-2 with TRBJ2-7; 7 nucleotides match TRBD2. This CDR3 comprises 15 residues. Germline CDR1 SGHTA, CDR2 FQGNSA. V lost 6 bases to trimming and J lost 6 bases; unmatched junction nucleotides: 14. CDR3 bases: TGTGCCAGCAGTCCACAGCCGGGACTACCGACCGAGCAGTACTTC. Translation gives CASSPQPGLPTEQYF. Together with reference TRBV7-2 and TRBJ2-7, the CDR3 gives the full variable domain: GAGVSQSPSNKVTEKGKDVELRCDPISGHTALYWYRQSLGQGLEFLIYFQGNSAPDKSGLPSDRFSAERTGGSVSTLTIQRTQQEDSAVYLCASSPQPGLPTEQYFGPGTRLTVT.

The chain couples TRBV6-6 to TRBJ1-4; 8 nucleotides match TRBD1. With V trimmed by 2 bases and J by 8 bases, 7 bases remained unmatched. The CDR3 consists of 15 residues. Germline V gives CDR1 MNHNY, CDR2 SVGAGI (reference sequence). CDR3 sequence reads: CASSYGGTGGEKLFF. Here the CDR3 DNA reads TGTGCCAGCAGTTACGGAGGGACAGGCGGAGAAAAACTGTTTTTT.